A selection of T cell receptor beta chains follows, all from one sample in a study of T cell changes during pregnancy in multiple sclerosis. Profiling relied on immunoSEQ multiplex PCR, and the TCRdb table lists in-frame clones only, not all of them. The sample shows about 92,000 clones, around 93% of them seen only once. The specimen comprised peripheral blood, sampled in the first trimester of pregnancy. Receptors were obtained from a female donor with multiple sclerosis, enrolled in a pregnancy study. Each CDR3 is given with its conserved first and last residue. The D gene is left open where the match is weak. The listing skips clone size in some rows; elsewhere it reads once, few, many or a size class.

clone_size: .; v_call: TRBV29-1; d_call: TRBD1; j_call: TRBJ1-2; cdr3_nt: TGCAGCGTAGCCGGGACAGGGATTTATGGCTACACCTTC; cdr3_aa: CSVAGTGIYGYTF
clone_size: .; v_call: TRBV6-1; d_call: .; j_call: TRBJ2-3; cdr3_nt: TGTGCCATTTTACCGGGGCGGGGTACAGATACGCAGTATTTT; cdr3_aa: CAILPGRGTDTQYF
clone_size: .; v_call: TRBV18; d_call: .; j_call: TRBJ1-5; cdr3_nt: TGTGCCAGCTCACCAGGGCAGATCAATCAGCCCCAGCATTTT; cdr3_aa: CASSPGQINQPQHF
clone_size: .; v_call: TRBV7-9; d_call: TRBD1; j_call: TRBJ2-1; cdr3_nt: TGTGCCAGCAGCTTGATGACAGGGTGGGGTGAGCAGTTCTTC; cdr3_aa: CASSLMTGWGEQFF
clone_size: medium-sized; v_call: TRBV7-8; d_call: .; j_call: TRBJ1-1; cdr3_nt: TGTGCCAGCAGCTTAGGGTTGTTCGGGGGGAACACTGAAGCTTTCTTT; cdr3_aa: CASSLGLFGGNTEAFF
clone_size: .; v_call: TRBV6-1; d_call: .; j_call: TRBJ2-7; cdr3_nt: TGTGCCAGCAGTTCCGGGACAATCTACGAGCAGTACTTC; cdr3_aa: CASSSGTIYEQYF
clone_size: .; v_call: TRBV7-2; d_call: TRBD2; j_call: TRBJ2-1; cdr3_nt: TGTGCCAGCAGCTCTCGGGTCGGGGGGTCCAATGAGCAGTTCTTC; cdr3_aa: CASSSRVGGSNEQFF
clone_size: .; v_call: TRBV6-1; d_call: .; j_call: TRBJ1-4; cdr3_nt: TGTGCCAGTGGCTCGCGGAAAGTGACTAATGAAAAACTGTTTTTT; cdr3_aa: CASGSRKVTNEKLFF
clone_size: .; v_call: TRBV30; d_call: TRBD1; j_call: TRBJ1-2; cdr3_nt: TGTGCCTTTTTAACAGGGGGGGAAGGCTACACCTTC; cdr3_aa: CAFLTGGEGYTF
clone_size: .; v_call: TRBV11-2; d_call: .; j_call: TRBJ2-5; cdr3_nt: TGTGCCAGCAGCTTAGAATCCGCAGGATGGGAGACCCAGTACTTC; cdr3_aa: CASSLESAGWETQYF
clone_size: .; v_call: TRBV13; d_call: .; j_call: TRBJ1-3; cdr3_nt: TGTGGGGCAGGATCTGGAAACACCATATATTTT; cdr3_aa: CGAGSGNTIYF
clone_size: .; v_call: TRBV27; d_call: TRBD1; j_call: TRBJ1-1; cdr3_nt: TGTGCCAGCAGTGAACAGGGGGTGGTCACTGAAGCTTTCTTT; cdr3_aa: CASSEQGVVTEAFF
clone_size: .; v_call: TRBV5-5; d_call: .; j_call: TRBJ1-1; cdr3_nt: TGTGCCAGCAGCGGGTGGCAGGGGAAGAACACTGAAGCTTTCTTT; cdr3_aa: CASSGWQGKNTEAFF
clone_size: .; v_call: TRBV13; d_call: .; j_call: TRBJ2-3; cdr3_nt: TGTGCCAGCAGCTCTGCGGAACAAACAGATACGCAGTATTTT; cdr3_aa: CASSSAEQTDTQYF
clone_size: .; v_call: TRBV7-9; d_call: .; j_call: TRBJ1-2; cdr3_nt: TGTGCCAGCAGCTTAGGGGGGGTCTATGGCTACACCTTC; cdr3_aa: CASSLGGVYGYTF
clone_size: .; v_call: TRBV6-5; d_call: TRBD1; j_call: TRBJ1-1; cdr3_nt: TGTGCCAGCAGTTACTCCAACAGGGGGCCCACTGAAGCTTTCTTT; cdr3_aa: CASSYSNRGPTEAFF
clone_size: .; v_call: TRBV6-1; d_call: .; j_call: TRBJ2-7; cdr3_nt: TGTGCCAGCAGCCAGGCCCCTCGGGGAGAGCAGTACTTC; cdr3_aa: CASSQAPRGEQYF
clone_size: .; v_call: TRBV7-2; d_call: .; j_call: TRBJ1-3; cdr3_nt: TGTGCCACCCCGGGAGGATCGTCGGACACCATATATTTT; cdr3_aa: CATPGGSSDTIYF
clone_size: .; v_call: TRBV6-1; d_call: .; j_call: TRBJ1-1; cdr3_nt: TGTGCCAGCAGTCCTGGGAGGCGGACTGAAGCTTTCTTT; cdr3_aa: CASSPGRRTEAFF
clone_size: .; v_call: TRBV11-2; d_call: .; j_call: TRBJ2-7; cdr3_nt: TGTGCCAGCAGCTCCTCCCCCTCCTACGAGCAGTACTTC; cdr3_aa: CASSSSPSYEQYF
clone_size: .; v_call: TRBV19; d_call: .; j_call: TRBJ1-1; cdr3_nt: TGTGCCAGTAGTATAGATCGCGCAGGGCCTGAAGCTTTCTTT; cdr3_aa: CASSIDRAGPEAFF
clone_size: .; v_call: TRBV4-2; d_call: TRBD2; j_call: TRBJ2-4; cdr3_nt: TGTGCCAGCAGCCAACTAGCGGGGGCCAAAAACATTCAGTACTTC; cdr3_aa: CASSQLAGAKNIQYF